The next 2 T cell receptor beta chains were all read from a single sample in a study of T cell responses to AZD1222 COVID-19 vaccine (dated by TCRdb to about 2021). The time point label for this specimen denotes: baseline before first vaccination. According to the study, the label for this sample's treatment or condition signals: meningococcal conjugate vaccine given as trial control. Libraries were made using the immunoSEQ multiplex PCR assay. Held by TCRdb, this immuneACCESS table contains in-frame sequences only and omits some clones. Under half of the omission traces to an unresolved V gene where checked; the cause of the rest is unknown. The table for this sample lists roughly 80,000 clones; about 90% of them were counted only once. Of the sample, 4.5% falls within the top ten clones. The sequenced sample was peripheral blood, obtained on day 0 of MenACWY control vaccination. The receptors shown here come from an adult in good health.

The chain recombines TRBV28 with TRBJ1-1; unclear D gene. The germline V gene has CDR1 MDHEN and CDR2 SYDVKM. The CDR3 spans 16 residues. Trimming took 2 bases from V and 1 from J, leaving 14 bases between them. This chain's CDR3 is CASSLVAAVQNTEAFF. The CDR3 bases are TGTGCCAGCAGTTTAGTGGCGGCTGTTCAGAACACTGAAGCTTTCTTT. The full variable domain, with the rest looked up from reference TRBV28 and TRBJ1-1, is DVKVTQSSRYLVKRTGEKVFLECVQDMDHENMFWYRQDPGLGLRLIYFSYDVKMKEKGDIPEGYSVSREKKERFSLILESASTNQTSMYLCASSLVAAVQNTEAFFGQGTRLTVV.

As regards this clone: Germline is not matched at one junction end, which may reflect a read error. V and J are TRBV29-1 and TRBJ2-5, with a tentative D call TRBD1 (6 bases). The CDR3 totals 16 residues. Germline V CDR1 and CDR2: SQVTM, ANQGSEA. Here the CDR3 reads CSAELPGHSERETQYF. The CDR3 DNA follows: TGCAGCGCTGAACTTCCGGGACACTCCGAAAGGGAGACCCAGTACTTC.